Listed below are T cell receptor beta chains from one sample, sequenced in a study of blood T cells in healthy people across ages. TCRdb itself ran the 5' RACE reads through MiXCR, one entry per CDR3 protein. This sample has hundreds of thousands of distinct CDR3 sequences; approximately 30% occur once, and the top ten carry 15%. The sequenced sample consisted of blood. The receptors originated from an elderly woman in good health. CDR3s include the opening cysteine and the closing phenylalanine or tryptophan. A D gene is named only where the DNA matches it firmly. The listing skips clone size in some rows; elsewhere it reads once, few, many or a size class.

-	TRBJ1-1	-	TRBV10-3	TGTGCCATCAGTCTACAGGGGAACACTGAAGCTTTCTTT	CAISLQGNTEAFF
-	TRBJ1-2	few	TRBV5-1	TGCGCCAGCGAGGCCAGCGCCGGGGCTCAGTATGGCTACACCTTC	CASEASAGAQYGYTF
-	TRBJ1-2	-	TRBV5-1	TGCGCCAGCAGTGCGGATCATGGCTACACCTTC	CASSADHGYTF
-	TRBJ2-2	few	TRBV12-3/TRBV12-4	TGTGCCAGCAGTCATCCGGTTGGACACAACCTTGCAGGGGAGCTGTTTTTT	CASSHPVGHNLAGELFF
TRBD2	TRBJ2-1	-	TRBV10-3	TGTGCCGTACGACCTAGCGGGGGGGACCGTCGAGAGCAGTTCTTC	CAVRPSGGDRREQFF
-	TRBJ1-5	many	TRBV6-1	TGTGCCAGCAGTGAACCTTACTTGCAGCCCCAGCATTTT	CASSEPYLQPQHF
-	TRBJ2-7	once	TRBV5-1	TGCGCCAGCAGCTTGGCCCAGGCAGGAACTTCCTACGAACAGTACTTC	CASSLAQAGTSYEQYF
TRBD2	TRBJ2-5	-	TRBV5-1	TGCGCCAGCAGCGCGGGACTAGCTGACGAGACCCAGTACTTC	CASSAGLADETQYF
TRBD1	TRBJ1-6	-	TRBV7-9	TGTGCCAGCAGCGCACAAGGACAGGGAAATTCACCCCTCCACTTT	CASSAQGQGNSPLHF
-	TRBJ2-1	many	TRBV7-7	TGTGCTAGCAGGGTAGGGAGAAGGAATGAGCAGTTCTTC	CASRVGRRNEQFF
TRBD1	TRBJ1-6	many	TRBV20-1	TGCAGTGCTAGAGATATGGGACAGGGGGGTACCTATAATTCACCCCTCCACTTT	CSARDMGQGGTYNSPLHF
-	TRBJ2-1	many	TRBV7-9	TGTGCCAGCAGCCCGTGGACAGTTCTTCTTCCACGGCAGTTCTTC	CASSPWTVLLPRQFF
TRBD1	TRBJ1-5	-	TRBV20-1	TGCAGTGCTAGAGATCGGACAGGGGTCCAGAAACAGCCCCAGCATTTT	CSARDRTGVQKQPQHF
-	TRBJ2-1	many	TRBV29-1	TGCAGCGTTGAAGAGATCAATGAGCAGTTCTTC	CSVEEINEQFF
TRBD1	TRBJ2-7	few	TRBV6-6	TGTGCCAGCAAGGTGATGGGACAGGGGGACAACGAGCAGTACTTC	CASKVMGQGDNEQYF
-	TRBJ1-1	once	TRBV6-2/TRBV6-3	TGTGCCAGCACCCCCGGGGTAAGGGACACTGAAGCTTTCTTT	CASTPGVRDTEAFF
-	TRBJ2-3	-	TRBV20-1	TGCAGTGGAGGGGACTCTCGTGTAGATACGCAGTATTTT	CSGGDSRVDTQYF
-	TRBJ1-4	-	TRBV7-2	TGTGCCAGCAGCTCAAGACAGACCGTTAATGAAAAACTGTTTTTT	CASSSRQTVNEKLFF